This entry lists 14 T cell receptor beta chains sequenced from one sample in a study of beta chain features in type 1 diabetes. Expressed TCRB transcripts were sequenced after all isolated RNA was converted to cDNA. Sequencing used immunoSEQ multiplex PCR; TCRdb keeps in-frame clones, though not all of them. The table lists approximately 470,000 clones, 30% of them singletons. Sequenced material: naive CD4+ T cells from blood. The receptors here all came from a man in his late teens or twenties in good health.

This chain joins TRBV7-9 and TRBJ2-1, with TRBD2 matching 9 bases. The trim removed 1 base at V and 8 bases at J, leaving 6 bases unmatched. Germline assignment: CDR1 SEHNR and CDR2 FQNEAQ (reference sequence). The CDR3 length is 15 residues. Written as DNA, the CDR3 is TGTGCCAGCAGCTTAGTTAGCGGGAGCGGGGATGAGCAGTTCTTC. Encoded protein: CASSLVSGSGDEQFF.

This clone was observed a few times. The chain couples TRBV4-3 to TRBJ2-4, with D perhaps TRBD1 (5 bases). Per germline, CDR1 LGHNA and CDR2 YSLEER. Trimming took off 2 bases at V and 1 base at J, with 12 bases between the two ends. The CDR3 spans 16 residues. This CDR3 reads CASSQQGRQAKNIQYF. Written as DNA, the CDR3 is TGCGCCAGCAGCCAACAGGGAAGGCAGGCCAAAAACATTCAGTACTTC.

CDR3 nucleotides: TGTGCCAGCTCCCCCCTCAGCGGACTCACAGATACGCAGTATTTT. It encodes CASSPLSGLTDTQYF. The chain has TRBV18 and TRBJ2-3, with D maybe TRBD2 (5 bases). V lost 6 bases and J 2 bases, leaving 15 bases between the germline ends. In germline, CDR1 is KGHSH, CDR2 LQKENI. The CDR3 is 15 amino acids.

This clone was observed a handful of times. The chain has TRBV28 and TRBJ2-6; no clear D gene. The CDR3 has 20 amino acids. Trimming shortened V by 6 bases and J by 4 bases, and 28 bases separated the two germline ends. Germline assignment: CDR1 MDHEN and CDR2 SYDVKM. As DNA, the CDR3 is TGTGCCAGCAGGTCCCGTCGGTTGTCCGCCAACGTGGCAGGGGCCAACGTCCTGACTTTC. Its translation is CASRSRRLSANVAGANVLTF.

The chain combines TRBV6-5 with TRBJ2-1, with TRBD1 matching 9 bases. Germline assignment: CDR1 MNHEY and CDR2 SVGAGI. Losses at the gene ends were 6 bases for V and 4 bases for J; bases not matched to a gene: 4. The CDR3 spans 14 residues. CDR3 bases: TGTGCCAGCAGAGGGACAGGGCTTTACAATGAGCAGTTCTTC. Translated: CASRGTGLYNEQFF.

This chain's CDR3 is CASRETGTAGTQYF. The DNA for the CDR3 is TGTGCCAGCAGGGAAACAGGGACCGCCGGGACCCAGTACTTC. The rearrangement joins TRBV7-9 to TRBJ2-5; D is perhaps TRBD1 (6 bases). Per the germline V gene, CDR1 is SEHNR and CDR2 is FQNEAQ (reference sequence). CDR3 length equals 14 residues. The V gene lost 6 bases and the J gene lost 7 bases, with 18 bases spanning the gap.

CDR3 loop: CASSEYPGLDYNEQFF. The CDR3 DNA is TGTGCCAGCAGTGAATATCCTGGGCTGGATTACAATGAGCAGTTCTTC. The V gene is TRBV25-1, the J gene TRBJ2-1; the D is unclear. The V and J ends lost 0 bases and 4 bases respectively, with 13 bases between them. This CDR3 is 16 amino acids long. Germline lookup yields CDR1 MGHDK and CDR2 SYGVNS.

The chain employs TRBV9 and TRBJ2-3; 9 bases align to TRBD2. V dropped 4 bases and J dropped 4; count of bases not matched to a gene: 10. The length of the CDR3 is 16 residues. Germline values: CDR1 SGDLS, CDR2 YYNGEE. CDR3 in DNA: TGTGCCAGCAGCATGTTAGCGGGAGAACGGGCAGATACGCAGTATTTT. Protein sequence: CASSMLAGERADTQYF.

The chain recombines TRBV29-1 with TRBJ2-7; possible D gene TRBD2, 6 bases. This CDR3 is 13 amino acids long. In germline, CDR1 is SQVTM, CDR2 ANQGSEA. V gave up 4 bases and J gave up 3 bases, with 13 bases separating them. DNA of the CDR3: TGCAGCGTTGTACCGGGAGCGGACTACGAGCAGTACTTC. Residues: CSVVPGADYEQYF.

J is TRBJ1-2 and V is TRBV30, with TRBD1 identical over 7 bases. V was pared by 5 bases and J by 3 bases, with 15 bases of the junction left unmatched. Germline V gene data show CDR1 as GTSNPN and CDR2 as SVGIG (reference sequence). The CDR3 length is 16 residues. CDR3 DNA sequence: TGTGCCTGGGCGTCTCATCCCGGGACAGTATACTATGGCTACACCTTC. Protein sequence: CAWASHPGTVYYGYTF.

V and J are TRBV30 and TRBJ1-5; D is unresolved. V dropped 1 base and J dropped 5 bases, with 9 bases sitting between them. The length of the CDR3 is 13 residues. Germline assignment: CDR1 GTSNPN and CDR2 SVGIG (reference sequence). CDR3 sequence: CAWSGGYDQPQHF. The CDR3 bases are TGTGCCTGGAGTGGTGGATACGATCAGCCCCAGCATTTT.

This clone was seen only a few times. The chain has TRBV7-2 and TRBJ2-5; possible D gene TRBD1, 6 bases. Trimming pared 3 bases from V and 5 bases from J, leaving 13 bases between. Per germline, CDR1 SGHTA and CDR2 FQGNSA. The CDR3 sequence is 14 residues long. The CDR3 DNA sequence: TGTGCCAGCAGCTTCACAGGGATCAGGGAGACCCAGTACTTC. This encodes CASSFTGIRETQYF.

This clone was seen once. The genes are TRBV7-2 and TRBJ2-3, with 11 nucleotides matching TRBD2. The length of the CDR3 is 18 residues. The germline V gene has CDR1 SGHTA and CDR2 FQGNSA. V lost 1 base and J lost 4; bases outside the gene matches: 10. The CDR3 coding sequence is TGTGCCAGCAGCTTAGGGGGTATAGCGGGAGGGCCAGCAGATACGCAGTATTTT. This codes for CASSLGGIAGGPADTQYF.

The sample holds a few counts of this clone. The chain recombines TRBV7-2 with TRBJ1-1; D not resolved. The V and J ends lost 6 bases and 5 bases respectively, with 19 bases between them. Germline assignment: CDR1 SGHTA and CDR2 FQGNSA. This CDR3 has 15 amino acids. This CDR3 is CASRSPGSWRTEAFF. The CDR3 DNA follows: TGTGCCAGCAGATCCCCGGGATCCTGGCGGACTGAAGCTTTCTTT.